This T cell receptor beta chain was obtained from a study of cytomegalovirus exposure and HLA in healthy donors. Study at large: Most genotyped donors, around 78% of 350 to 500, had Caucasian-associated genetic ancestry.

Note on this clone: Its cognate antigen is unknown.

PCR used 60 Vbeta primers and 13 Jbeta primers. The protocol was immunoSEQ multiplex PCR, while the TCRdb copy is restricted to in-frame clones and leaves out a portion. In the table there are a few hundred thousand clones, 80% of which are singletons. The CDR3 extends over 16 amino acids. Germline V CDR1 and CDR2: MDHEN, SYDVKM. J lost 4 bases, V lost 8 bases, and 13 bases had no gene match. Findings of the study overall: While the bulk of TCR sequences proved rare, some public TCRs turned up in many donors.

The sequence came from a girl aged 2-10 years in good health and CMV-seronegative. The specimen sequenced was PBMCs. The chain combines TRBV28 with TRBJ2-3, with TRBD2 matching over 9 bases. CDR3 amino acids: CASSTGRGGRADTQYF. In DNA, the CDR3 is TGTGCCAGCTCAACTGGGCGGGGGGGCCGTGCAGATACGCAGTATTTT. Looking up the rest from reference TRBV28 and TRBJ2-3 gives the full variable domain: DVKVTQSSRYLVKRTGEKVFLECVQDMDHENMFWYRQDPGLGLRLIYFSYDVKMKEKGDIPEGYSVSREKKERFSLILESASTNQTSMYLCASSTGRGGRADTQYFGPGTRLTVL.